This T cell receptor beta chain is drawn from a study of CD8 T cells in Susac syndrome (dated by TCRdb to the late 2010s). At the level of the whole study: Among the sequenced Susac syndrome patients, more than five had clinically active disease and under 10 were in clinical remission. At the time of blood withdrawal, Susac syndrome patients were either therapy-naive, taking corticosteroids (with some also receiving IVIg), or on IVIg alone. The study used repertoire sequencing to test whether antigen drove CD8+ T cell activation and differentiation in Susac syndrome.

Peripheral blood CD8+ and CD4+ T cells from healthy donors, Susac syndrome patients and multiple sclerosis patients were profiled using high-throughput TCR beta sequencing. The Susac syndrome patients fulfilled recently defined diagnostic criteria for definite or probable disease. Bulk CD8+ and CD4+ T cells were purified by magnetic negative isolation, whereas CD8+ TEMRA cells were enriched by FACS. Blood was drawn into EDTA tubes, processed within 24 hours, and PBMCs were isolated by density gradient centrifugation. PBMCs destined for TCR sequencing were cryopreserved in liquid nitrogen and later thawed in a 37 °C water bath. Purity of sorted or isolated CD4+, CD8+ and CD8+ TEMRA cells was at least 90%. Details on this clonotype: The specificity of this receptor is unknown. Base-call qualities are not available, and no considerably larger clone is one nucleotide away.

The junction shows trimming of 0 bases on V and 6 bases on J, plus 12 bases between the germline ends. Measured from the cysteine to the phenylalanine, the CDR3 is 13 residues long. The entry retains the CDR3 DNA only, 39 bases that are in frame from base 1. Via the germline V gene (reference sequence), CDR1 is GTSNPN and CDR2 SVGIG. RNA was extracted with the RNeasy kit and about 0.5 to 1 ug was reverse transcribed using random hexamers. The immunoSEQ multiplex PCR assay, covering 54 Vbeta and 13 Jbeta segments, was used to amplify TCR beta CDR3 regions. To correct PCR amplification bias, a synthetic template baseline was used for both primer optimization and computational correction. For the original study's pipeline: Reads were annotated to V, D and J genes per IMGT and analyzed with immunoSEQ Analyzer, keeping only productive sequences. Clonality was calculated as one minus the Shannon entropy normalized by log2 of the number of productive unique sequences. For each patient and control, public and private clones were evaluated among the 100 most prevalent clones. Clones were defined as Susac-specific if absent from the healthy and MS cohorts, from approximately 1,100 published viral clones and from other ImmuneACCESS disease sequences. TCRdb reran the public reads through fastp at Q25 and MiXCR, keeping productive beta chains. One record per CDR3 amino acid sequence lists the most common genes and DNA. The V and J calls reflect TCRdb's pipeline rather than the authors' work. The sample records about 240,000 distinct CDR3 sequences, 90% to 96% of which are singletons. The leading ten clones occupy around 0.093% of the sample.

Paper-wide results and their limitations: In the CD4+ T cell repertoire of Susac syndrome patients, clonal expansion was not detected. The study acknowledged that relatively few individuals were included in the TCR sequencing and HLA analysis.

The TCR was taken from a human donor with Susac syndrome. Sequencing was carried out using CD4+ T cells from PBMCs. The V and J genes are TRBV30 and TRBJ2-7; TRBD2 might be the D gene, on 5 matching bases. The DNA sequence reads TGTGCCTGGAGTGTACGACTAACGAGCGAGCAGTACTTC. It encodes CAWSVRLTSEQYF.